Listed below are T cell receptor beta chains from one sample, sequenced in a study of a mutant IDH1 vaccine in newly diagnosed glioma. TCRdb's table, derived via immunoSEQ multiplex PCR, lists solely in-frame clones and lacks some. The data show about 32,000 clones, with about 80% seen just once and roughly 14% held by the top ten. These receptors have no known antigen. The input for sequencing was PBMCs, taken from a glioma patient whose treatment included an IDH1 peptide vaccine. These receptors were obtained from a man under 40 with glioma. CDR3s include the opening cysteine and the closing phenylalanine or tryptophan. The D gene is left open where the match is weak. Not all rows give a size; the values are once, few, many and, for expanded clones, a class.

CDR3 protein: CASSYRGAGGDEQYF
CDR3 DNA: TGTGCCAGCAGTTACAGGGGGGCAGGGGGCGACGAGCAGTACTTC
J gene: TRBJ2-7
V gene: TRBV6-5
clone size: -
D gene: TRBD1

CDR3 protein: CASSENHQNQPQHF
CDR3 DNA: TGTGCCAGCAGCGAAAACCATCAGAATCAGCCCCAGCATTTT
J gene: TRBJ1-5
V gene: TRBV2
clone size: -
D gene: -

CDR3 protein: CASTPTVGAYGYTF
CDR3 DNA: TGCGCCAGCACCCCCACTGTGGGGGCCTATGGCTACACCTTC
J gene: TRBJ1-2
V gene: TRBV5-1
clone size: -
D gene: -

CDR3 protein: CASSERGQGRNQPQHF
CDR3 DNA: TGTGCCAGCAGTGAAAGAGGACAGGGGCGCAATCAGCCCCAGCATTTT
J gene: TRBJ1-5
V gene: TRBV2
clone size: -
D gene: TRBD1

CDR3 protein: CASRKTGNTGELFF
CDR3 DNA: TGTGCCAGTAGGAAAACAGGGAACACCGGGGAGCTGTTTTTT
J gene: TRBJ2-2
V gene: TRBV19
clone size: -
D gene: -

CDR3 protein: CASGLILPEGMNTEAFF
CDR3 DNA: TGTGCCAGCGGACTTATCCTCCCGGAGGGGATGAACACTGAAGCTTTCTTT
J gene: TRBJ1-1
V gene: TRBV27
clone size: -
D gene: -

CDR3 protein: CASSFPQGRWADTQYF
CDR3 DNA: TGTGCCAGCAGCTTTCCTCAGGGGCGCTGGGCAGATACGCAGTATTTT
J gene: TRBJ2-3
V gene: TRBV7-9
clone size: -
D gene: -

CDR3 protein: CASRLGVGELFF
CDR3 DNA: TGTGCCAGCAGGTTAGGGGTCGGGGAGCTGTTTTTT
J gene: TRBJ2-2
V gene: TRBV7-9
clone size: -
D gene: -

CDR3 protein: CTSSQERNQYF
CDR3 DNA: TGCACCAGCAGCCAAGAGAGGAACCAGTACTTC
J gene: TRBJ2-5
V gene: TRBV1
clone size: -
D gene: -

CDR3 protein: CASGLTSFHNEQFF
CDR3 DNA: TGTGCTAGTGGACTAACGAGTTTTCACAATGAGCAGTTCTTC
J gene: TRBJ2-1
V gene: TRBV12-5
clone size: few
D gene: -

CDR3 protein: CAISDGMEAFF
CDR3 DNA: TGTGCCATCAGTGATGGGATGGAAGCTTTCTTT
J gene: TRBJ1-1
V gene: TRBV10-3
clone size: few
D gene: -

CDR3 protein: CAASGGQSYNEQFF
CDR3 DNA: TGTGCCGCATCCGGGGGACAGTCCTACAATGAGCAGTTCTTC
J gene: TRBJ2-1
V gene: TRBV10-3
clone size: -
D gene: -

CDR3 protein: CASRGLGRNRETQYF
CDR3 DNA: TGTGCCAGCAGGGGATTAGGCCGCAATAGAGAGACCCAGTACTTC
J gene: TRBJ2-5
V gene: TRBV11-2
clone size: -
D gene: -

CDR3 protein: CASSLAGALHEQYF
CDR3 DNA: TGTGCCAGCAGCTTGGCAGGGGCGCTCCACGAGCAGTACTTC
J gene: TRBJ2-7
V gene: TRBV5-5
clone size: -
D gene: -

CDR3 protein: CASSLRTGSSYEQYF
CDR3 DNA: TGCGCCAGCAGCCTCCGGACAGGGTCGTCCTACGAGCAGTACTTC
J gene: TRBJ2-7
V gene: TRBV4-1
clone size: -
D gene: TRBD1

CDR3 protein: CASSAGTGTLAGQPQHF
CDR3 DNA: TGTGCCAGCAGTGCAGGGACCGGGACCTTAGCGGGTCAGCCCCAGCATTTT
J gene: TRBJ1-5
V gene: TRBV2
clone size: -
D gene: -

CDR3 protein: CASSPGTQVLQYF
CDR3 DNA: TGTGCCAGCAGCCCCGGGACACAAGTGTTGCAGTACTTC
J gene: TRBJ2-7
V gene: TRBV7-2
clone size: -
D gene: -

CDR3 protein: CASSFQTRPDEQYF
CDR3 DNA: TGCGCCAGCAGCTTTCAGACTAGACCGGACGAGCAGTACTTC
J gene: TRBJ2-7
V gene: TRBV5-1
clone size: -
D gene: -

CDR3 protein: CASSLVGVDTEAFF
CDR3 DNA: TGCGCCAGCAGCCTGGTGGGGGTGGACACTGAAGCTTTCTTT
J gene: TRBJ1-1
V gene: TRBV4-1
clone size: once
D gene: -

CDR3 protein: CASIEKLKNTEAFF
CDR3 DNA: TGTGCCAGCATCGAGAAGCTTAAGAACACTGAAGCTTTCTTT
J gene: TRBJ1-1
V gene: TRBV6-5
clone size: -
D gene: -

CDR3 protein: CASSFKEGTEAFF
CDR3 DNA: TGTGCCAGCAGCTTTAAGGAAGGAACTGAAGCTTTCTTT
J gene: TRBJ1-1
V gene: TRBV11-3
clone size: -
D gene: -

CDR3 protein: CAWSVVRDGSYEQYF
CDR3 DNA: TGTGCCTGGAGTGTAGTGAGGGACGGGTCCTACGAGCAGTACTTC
J gene: TRBJ2-7
V gene: TRBV30
clone size: -
D gene: -

CDR3 protein: CASSDGADPYNEQFF
CDR3 DNA: TGTGCCAGCAGTGACGGGGCGGACCCCTACAATGAGCAGTTCTTC
J gene: TRBJ2-1
V gene: TRBV6-4
clone size: -
D gene: -

CDR3 protein: CASARSISPLHF
CDR3 DNA: TGTGCCAGCGCTAGGTCCATTTCACCCCTCCACTTT
J gene: TRBJ1-6
V gene: TRBV25-1
clone size: once
D gene: -

CDR3 protein: CASSFEGTYEQYF
CDR3 DNA: TGCGCCAGCAGCTTTGAGGGAACCTACGAGCAGTACTTC
J gene: TRBJ2-7
V gene: TRBV5-1
clone size: -
D gene: -

CDR3 protein: CASSDTSGSMDEQFF
CDR3 DNA: TGTGCCAGCAGCGACACTAGCGGGAGTATGGATGAGCAGTTCTTC
J gene: TRBJ2-1
V gene: TRBV9
clone size: once
D gene: TRBD2

CDR3 protein: CASSLRKTGGSGNTIYF
CDR3 DNA: TGTGCCAGCAGCTTAAGAAAGACAGGGGGCTCTGGAAACACCATATATTTT
J gene: TRBJ1-3
V gene: TRBV7-9
clone size: -
D gene: TRBD1

CDR3 protein: CASSYSPDQPQHF
CDR3 DNA: TGTGCCAGCAGTTACTCCCCCGATCAGCCCCAGCATTTT
J gene: TRBJ1-5
V gene: TRBV10-3
clone size: -
D gene: -

CDR3 protein: CSVDISRRADTQYF
CDR3 DNA: TGCAGCGTGGACATTTCCCGGCGAGCAGATACGCAGTATTTT
J gene: TRBJ2-3
V gene: TRBV29-1
clone size: -
D gene: -

CDR3 protein: CASSGQDGVGYTF
CDR3 DNA: TGTGCCAGCAGTGGACAGGACGGGGTTGGCTACACCTTC
J gene: TRBJ1-2
V gene: TRBV7-9
clone size: -
D gene: TRBD1

CDR3 protein: CASSPDGGGSQETQYF
CDR3 DNA: TGTGCCAGCAGCCCCGATGGGGGAGGGTCTCAAGAGACCCAGTACTTC
J gene: TRBJ2-5
V gene: TRBV11-2
clone size: once
D gene: TRBD2

CDR3 protein: CASSLGKGEHFNTEAFF
CDR3 DNA: TGTGCCAGCAGCTTAGGCAAGGGCGAGCATTTTAACACTGAAGCTTTCTTT
J gene: TRBJ1-1
V gene: TRBV11-1
clone size: -
D gene: -

CDR3 protein: CASSLGFVAVSDTQYF
CDR3 DNA: TGTGCCAGCAGCTTGGGGTTCGTGGCGGTTTCAGATACGCAGTATTTT
J gene: TRBJ2-3
V gene: TRBV5-5
clone size: -
D gene: -

CDR3 protein: CSASPLATNTGELFF
CDR3 DNA: TGCAGCGCTTCCCCCTTGGCGACGAACACCGGGGAGCTGTTTTTT
J gene: TRBJ2-2
V gene: TRBV29-1
clone size: -
D gene: -

CDR3 protein: CASSVEQALNTGELFF
CDR3 DNA: TGTGCCAGCAGCGTAGAACAAGCATTGAACACCGGGGAGCTGTTTTTT
J gene: TRBJ2-2
V gene: TRBV9
clone size: few
D gene: -

CDR3 protein: CASSSRQGKLKNIQYF
CDR3 DNA: TGTGCCAGCAGCTCTCGACAGGGGAAGCTCAAAAACATTCAGTACTTC
J gene: TRBJ2-4
V gene: TRBV5-4
clone size: -
D gene: TRBD1

CDR3 protein: CASSIGQGTYEQYF
CDR3 DNA: TGTGCCAGTAGTATCGGACAGGGGACCTACGAGCAGTACTTC
J gene: TRBJ2-7
V gene: TRBV19
clone size: -
D gene: TRBD1